This TCR beta chain was identified in a study of T-cell reconstitution after alpha-beta-depleted transplantation in children. Per the germline V gene, CDR1 is MNHEY and CDR2 is SMNVEV (reference sequence). Trimming removed 4 bases from V and 7 bases from J, with 20 bases in between. This CDR3 is built from 15 residues. Researchers prepared the TCRbeta library using unique molecular identifiers, the study reports. TCRdb called the PCR reads again in MiXCR, with one record for every CDR3 protein. Of roughly 300,000 distinct CDR3 sequences in the sample, about a tenth were seen once. The chain combines TRBV27 with TRBJ2-7; the D gene is possibly TRBD2 (5 bases). This receptor was taken from a human donor who donated a stem cell graft to a child with acute lymphoblastic leukemia. Source: PBMCs from the stem cell graft donor, taken from the stem cell graft. For the CDR3, the DNA is TGTGCCAGCAGTTCGCCGACGAGCGGAACCATAGAGCAGTACTTC. Protein sequence: CASSSPTSGTIEQYF.